This T cell receptor (beta chain) was recorded in a study of Tregs in tolerant kidney transplant recipients. V lost 2 bases, J lost 15 bases, and 13 bases stayed unmatched. The CDR3 covers 15 residues. Germline CDR1 reads SGHRS; CDR2 reads YFSETQ. Assay used: immunoSEQ multiplex PCR; TCRdb lists only in-frame clones, some missing. The table lists about 4,800 clones, 35% to 50% of them singletons. As to this clone: The antigen is undetermined.

V is TRBV5-1 and J is TRBJ1-6; TRBD1 aligns across 8 bases. Material for sequencing was CD8+ T cells from blood cultured with allogeneic cells. The sequence was obtained from a human donor in good health. CDR3 sequence: CASSFWTGLPLRLHF. CDR3 in DNA: TGCGCCAGCAGCTTCTGGACAGGGTTGCCCTTACGCCTCCACTTT.